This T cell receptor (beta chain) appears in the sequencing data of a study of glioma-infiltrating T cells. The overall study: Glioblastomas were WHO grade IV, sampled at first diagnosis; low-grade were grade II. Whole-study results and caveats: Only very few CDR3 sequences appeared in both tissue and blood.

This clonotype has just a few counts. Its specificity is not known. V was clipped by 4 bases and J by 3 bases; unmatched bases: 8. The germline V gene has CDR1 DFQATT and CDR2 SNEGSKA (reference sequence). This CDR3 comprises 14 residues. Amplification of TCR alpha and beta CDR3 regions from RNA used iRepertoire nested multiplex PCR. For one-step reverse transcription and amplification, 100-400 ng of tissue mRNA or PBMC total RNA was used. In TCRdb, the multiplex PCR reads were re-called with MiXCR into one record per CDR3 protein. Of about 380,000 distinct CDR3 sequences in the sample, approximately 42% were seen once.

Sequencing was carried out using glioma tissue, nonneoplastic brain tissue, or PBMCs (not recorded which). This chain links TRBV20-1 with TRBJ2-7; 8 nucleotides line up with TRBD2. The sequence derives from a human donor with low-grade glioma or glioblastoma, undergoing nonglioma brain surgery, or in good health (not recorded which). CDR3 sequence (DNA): TGCAGTGCTACCCCCGGGGGGGGGGGCTACGAGCAGTACTTC. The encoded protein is CSATPGGGGYEQYF.